Below, 27 T cell receptor beta chains from the same sample are listed, as sequenced in a study of T cells in localized non-small cell lung cancer. Sequencing used immunoSEQ multiplex PCR; TCRdb keeps in-frame clones, though not all of them. Found here are 3,500 to 4,500 clones, 30% to 35% of them singletons; the top ten hold 6% to 8.5%. The sequencing here drew on normal lung tissue next to the tumor, taken before any cancer treatment. These receptors originate from a woman aged 35-70 years with stage I lung adenocarcinoma.

This clone has just a few counts. This chain joins TRBV6-8 and TRBJ1-2, with 8 bases aligning to TRBD1. J gave up 1 base and V 5 bases, and 3 bases lay outside the gene matches. This CDR3 has 14 amino acids. Germline V gene data show CDR1 as MNHGY and CDR2 as SAAAGT. The CDR3 DNA is TGTGCCAGCAGTCTCGGACAGGGTAACTATGGCTACACCTTC. Translation: CASSLGQGNYGYTF.

This clone was observed once. The V and J genes are TRBV28 and TRBJ2-4, with 7 bases fitting TRBD2. With 7 bases clipped from V and 7 bases from J, the junction kept 7 bases outside the gene matches. In germline, CDR1 is MDHEN, CDR2 SYDVKM. This CDR3 comprises 13 residues. The CDR3 spells CASKGPGRNIQYF. CDR3 nucleotide sequence: TGTGCCAGCAAGGGCCCCGGGAGGAACATTCAGTACTTC. The variable domain in full, with the rest retrieved from reference TRBV28 and TRBJ2-4, is DVKVTQSSRYLVKRTGEKVFLECVQDMDHENMFWYRQDPGLGLRLIYFSYDVKMKEKGDIPEGYSVSREKKERFSLILESASTNQTSMYLCASKGPGRNIQYFGAGTRLSVL.

The chain carries TRBV6-8 and TRBJ2-1; 11 bases align to TRBD2. Per the germline V gene, CDR1 is MNHGY and CDR2 is SAAAGT. The ends lost 6 bases at V and 5 bases at J; junction bases unmatched: 9. CDR3 length equals 16 residues. DNA for the CDR3: TGTGCCAGCAGCCTCACTAGCGGGAGTACCCACAATGAGCAGTTCTTC. Amino acid sequence: CASSLTSGSTHNEQFF.

This clone turned up a few times. V is TRBV7-5 and J is TRBJ2-7; the DNA was not used to check the table's D call, TRBD1. TRBV7-5 is a listed pseudogene. The CDR3 loop spans 16 amino acids. The DNA for the CDR3 is TGTGCCAGCAGCCCCCAAACCGGGACAGACTCCTACGAGCAGTACTTC. Translating it yields CASSPQTGTDSYEQYF.

V and J are TRBV6-8 and TRBJ1-6; unclear D gene. CDR3 length equals 13 residues. Trimming removed 5 bases at V and 11 bases at J, with 13 bases between. Looked up from germline, CDR1 is MNHGY and CDR2 is SAAAGT. The CDR3 loop is CASSSRVLAPLHF. Written as DNA, the CDR3 is TGTGCCAGCAGTAGCCGGGTCCTAGCACCCCTCCACTTT.

This clone was counted a few times. The V gene is TRBV4-1, the J gene TRBJ2-7; the match to TRBD1 covers 9 bases. Germline V gene data show CDR1 as MGHRA and CDR2 as YSYEKL. V lost 2 bases to trimming and J lost 6 bases; unmatched junction nucleotides: 8. The length of the CDR3 is 15 residues. CDR3 nucleotides: TGCGCCAGCAGCCAACTCCACAGGGGGCAGGGCGAGCAGTACTTC. Translated, it gives CASSQLHRGQGEQYF.

The gene calls are TRBV28 and TRBJ2-1, with 9 bases matching TRBD2. The CDR3 runs to 14 residues. The J segment lost 4 bases and the V segment lost 7 bases, leaving 5 bases of the junction unmatched. Germline V lookup: CDR1 MDHEN, CDR2 SYDVKM. CDR3 in DNA: TGTGCCAGCATTAGCGGGAGTTTTTACAATGAGCAGTTCTTC. As protein: CASISGSFYNEQFF.

By frequency in the sample, this clone is large. The genes are TRBV19 and TRBJ1-1; D ambiguous. Looked up from germline, CDR1 is LNHDA and CDR2 is SQIVND (reference sequence). V lost 3 bases and J 5 bases, leaving 7 bases between the germline ends. CDR3 size: 12 residues. In DNA form, the CDR3 reads TGTGCCAGTAGTATGGGTCGGACTGAAGCTTTCTTT. Protein sequence: CASSMGRTEAFF. Supplemented by reference TRBV19 and TRBJ1-1, the full variable domain reads DGGITQSPKYLFRKEGQNVTLSCEQNLNHDAMYWYRQDPGQGLRLIYYSQIVNDFQKGDIAEGYSVSREKKESFPLTVTSAQKNPTAFYLCASSMGRTEAFFGQGTRLTVV.

The rearrangement uses TRBV11-3 and TRBJ1-2, with 7 bases lining up with TRBD1. The CDR3 is 17 amino acids. The J segment lost 5 bases and the V segment lost 3 bases, leaving 15 bases of the junction unmatched. Germline V lookup: CDR1 SGHNT, CDR2 YENEEA. In DNA form, the CDR3 reads TGTGCCAGCAGCTTCCCCCCCCCGACAGGGCGGAGGTATGGCTACACCTTC. The encoded protein is CASSFPPPTGRRYGYTF.

The rearrangement uses TRBV19 and TRBJ1-2, with TRBD1 identical over 8 bases. Germline CDR1 and CDR2: LNHDA and SQIVND (reference sequence). V was pared by 4 bases and J by 4 bases, with 8 bases of the junction left unmatched. This CDR3 is built from 15 residues. CDR3 residues: CASSNPGQASYGYTF. CDR3 DNA: TGTGCCAGTAGTAACCCGGGACAGGCAAGCTATGGCTACACCTTC.

This sequence joins TRBV4-1 and TRBJ1-5; 9 bases are a match to TRBD1. The V gene's germline CDR1 is MGHRA and CDR2 YSYEKL. The CDR3 extends over 18 amino acids. Losses at the gene ends were 4 bases for V and 5 bases for J; bases not matched to a gene: 15. CDR3 residues: CASSLQPGTGILHQPQHF. For the CDR3, the DNA is TGCGCCAGCAGCCTCCAGCCCGGGACAGGGATCCTTCATCAGCCCCAGCATTTT.

This clone occurred a few times. The chain combines TRBV7-5 with TRBJ1-6; no check of the table's D call, TRBD1, against the DNA was made. TRBV7-5 is a known pseudogene. This CDR3 has 17 amino acids. The CDR3 nucleotides read TGTGCCAGCAGCCCGTACGGGAGGACAGGGGGACCATCACCCCTCCACTTT. This gives the protein CASSPYGRTGGPSPLHF.

The V gene is TRBV5-1, the J gene TRBJ1-4, with TRBD1 as a possible D gene (5 bases). Germline V gene sequence: CDR1 SGHRS, CDR2 YFSETQ. Trimming shortened V by 5 bases and J by 4 bases, and 15 bases separated the two germline ends. The CDR3 extends over 15 amino acids. The CDR3, as DNA: TGCGCCAGCAGACCTACCGGGGCCCTTAATGAAAAACTGTTTTTT. Translation gives CASRPTGALNEKLFF.

The chain links TRBV30 to TRBJ2-7, with 9 positions matching TRBD1. CDR1 is GTSNPN, CDR2 SVGIG, per germline (reference sequence). This CDR3 spans 13 amino acids. Unmatched junction bases numbered 4, after V lost 2 bases and J lost 5 bases. CDR3 sequence reads: CAWSRDRVDEQYF. The DNA for the CDR3 is TGTGCCTGGAGTAGGGACAGGGTCGACGAGCAGTACTTC.

The gene calls are TRBV6-8 and TRBJ1-1; D is uncertain. Trimming took off 0 bases at V and 5 bases at J, with 10 bases between the two ends. This CDR3 has 14 amino acids. The germline V gene has CDR1 MNHGY and CDR2 SAAAGT. This CDR3 is CASSYSNSWTEAFF. As DNA, the CDR3 is TGTGCCAGCAGTTACTCGAACTCGTGGACTGAAGCTTTCTTT.

The chain joins TRBV6-8 to TRBJ2-5; a possible D gene is TRBD2 (5 bases). With 5 bases removed from V and 10 bases from J, the gap between germline ends came to 17 bases. There are 13 residues in the CDR3. CDR1 is MNHGY and CDR2 is SAAAGT in the germline V gene. The CDR3 region has the DNA TGTGCCAGCAGTACGACCCTAGCCCGGGACCAGTACTTC. Protein sequence: CASSTTLARDQYF.

The chain recombines TRBV6-8 with TRBJ1-1; a weak D match, TRBD1 (5 bases). CDR1 is MNHGY and CDR2 is SAAAGT in the germline V gene. Trimming removed 0 bases at V and 4 bases at J, with 9 bases between. CDR3 length: 14 amino acids. DNA of the CDR3: TGTGCCAGCAGTTACTCGCGGGACGGCACTGAAGCTTTCTTT. It codes for CASSYSRDGTEAFF.

The chain couples TRBV5-1 to TRBJ2-2, with D possibly TRBD1 on 6 matching bases. This CDR3 is built from 14 residues. The germline V and J ends were trimmed by 0 bases and 5 bases, with 8 bases remaining between them. CDR1 is SGHRS and CDR2 is YFSETQ in the germline V gene. CDR3 nucleotide sequence: TGCGCCAGCAGCTTGGAAACAGGGACCGGGGAGCTGTTTTTT. Translated: CASSLETGTGELFF.

The V call is TRBV28, the J call TRBJ2-7; 7 bases are shared with TRBD2. Per germline, CDR1 MDHEN and CDR2 SYDVKM. The CDR3 covers 15 residues. Trimming at V came to 8 bases and at J to 6 bases, leaving 16 bases not matched to a gene. CDR3 DNA: TGTGCCAGCTCCTTGGGGGGGGAACAAGGGTGCGAGCAGTACTTC. Encoded protein: CASSLGGEQGCEQYF.

CDR3: CASTTSGDNTDTQYF. Here the CDR3 DNA reads TGTGCCAGTACGACTAGCGGGGACAACACAGATACGCAGTATTTT. The chain links TRBV7-5 to TRBJ2-3; TRBD2, the table's D call, was not compared with the DNA. TRBV7-5 is designated a pseudogene. The CDR3 is made up of 15 amino acids.

This clone ranks as medium-sized. This sequence joins TRBV6-8 and TRBJ1-5; TRBD1 might be the D (6 bases). Germline V lookup: CDR1 MNHGY, CDR2 SAAAGT. This CDR3 has 16 amino acids. Trimming took 4 bases from V and 1 from J, leaving 14 bases between them. CDR3 in amino acids: CASSLARGVSNQPQHF. The DNA for the CDR3 is TGTGCCAGCAGTTTGGCCAGGGGCGTAAGCAATCAGCCCCAGCATTTT.

The chain uses TRBV19 and TRBJ1-2; tentatively, D is TRBD1 (5 bases). Germline CDR1 and CDR2: LNHDA and SQIVND (reference sequence). The V end lost 3 bases, the J end lost 3 bases, and 5 bases lay between the germline ends. The CDR3 extends over 12 amino acids. The CDR3 loop reads CASSIRDYGYTF. The CDR3 DNA reads TGTGCCAGTAGTATCAGGGACTATGGCTACACCTTC.

This clone was detected only a few times. The chain employs TRBV18 and TRBJ1-2; D gene ambiguous. CDR1 is KGHSH and CDR2 is LQKENI in the germline V gene. The CDR3 is 13 amino acids. Trimming pared 6 bases from V and 7 bases from J, leaving 15 bases between. The chain's CDR3 is CASSSDGPAGYTF. The CDR3 region has the DNA TGTGCCAGCTCCTCGGACGGACCAGCTGGCTACACCTTC. The whole variable domain, remainder taken from reference TRBV18 and TRBJ1-2, is NAGVMQNPRHLVRRRGQEARLRCSPMKGHSHVYWYRQLPEEGLKFMVYLQKENIIDESGMPKERFSAEFPKEGPSILRIQQVVRGDSAAYFCASSSDGPAGYTFGSGTRLTVV.

This clone is a singleton in its sample. This sequence joins TRBV10-2 and TRBJ2-7; perhaps TRBD2 as D (5 bases). From germline, CDR1 is WSHSY and CDR2 SAAADI. The V end was cut by 2 bases, the J end by 5 bases, with 7 bases between. CDR3 length equals 12 residues. The CDR3 DNA follows: TGCGCCAGCAGTGAGGGCGGGCACGAGCAGTACTTC. Residues: CASSEGGHEQYF.

This clone was seen more than once but under ten times. This chain joins TRBV6-8 and TRBJ1-1; weak D call: TRBD1 (6 bases). Germline assignment: CDR1 MNHGY and CDR2 SAAAGT. There are 16 residues in the CDR3. V lost 5 bases, J lost 6 bases, and 22 bases lay in between. The CDR3 is CASSVSRGDIISEAFF. Here the CDR3 DNA reads TGTGCCAGCAGTGTCAGCAGAGGGGACATAATTTCTGAAGCTTTCTTT.

This clone was found a few times. V is TRBV30 and J is TRBJ2-1; possibly TRBD2 for D (6 bases). The CDR3 length is 13 residues. Trimming shortened V by 4 bases and J by 6 bases, and 13 bases separated the two germline ends. Germline V gene data show CDR1 as GTSNPN and CDR2 as SVGIG (reference sequence). In nucleotides, the CDR3 is TGTGCCTGGACGAAGCGGGCGCCCAATGAGCAGTTCTTC. Its translation is CAWTKRAPNEQFF. The entire variable domain, with the rest obtained from reference TRBV30 and TRBJ2-1, is as follows: SQTIHQWPATLVQPVGSPLSLECTVEGTSNPNLYWYRQAAGRGLQLLFYSVGIGQISSEVPQNLSASRPQDRQFILSSKKLLLSDSGFYLCAWTKRAPNEQFFGPGTRLTVL.

The J gene is TRBJ2-1, the V gene TRBV6-8; D might be TRBD2 (6 bases). CDR1 is MNHGY and CDR2 is SAAAGT in the germline V gene. This CDR3 region has 15 residues. With 6 bases removed from V and 3 bases from J, the gap between germline ends came to 15 bases. The DNA for the CDR3 is TGTGCCAGCAGCAGGGCTAGCGATTTCTACAATGAGCAGTTCTTC. It yields the protein CASSRASDFYNEQFF.